The 26 T cell receptor beta chains presented below share a single source sample, sequenced in a study of T cells in Graves' hyperthyroidism and ophthalmopathy. RNA transcripts provided the source from which TCR beta CDR3 regions were amplified. HTBI primers were used for first-round RT-PCR of the TCR CDR3. Each CDR3 protein is one row after TCRdb ran MiXCR on the multiplex PCR reads. This sample yields around 600,000 distinct CDR3 sequences, of which approximately 15% are seen a single time; over 6% belongs to the top ten. Sequenced: blood. Receptor source: a woman aged 18-29 years with Graves' ophthalmopathy.

Comment on this clonotype: This clone may be a read error of a much larger clone one base away. The chain uses TRBV4-2 and TRBJ2-3; TRBD2 matches at 9 bases. This CDR3 is built from 17 residues. In germline, CDR1 is LGHNA, CDR2 YNFKEQ. In nucleotides, the CDR3 is TGTGCCGGCAGCCCCATATTAATAGCGGGAGCTGTAGATACGCAGTATTTT. It codes for CAGSPILIAGAVDTQYF.

At least ten counts were recorded for this clonotype. J is TRBJ2-5 and V is TRBV7-2; 8 bases are a match to TRBD1. This CDR3 has 15 residues. Germline values: CDR1 SGHTA, CDR2 FQGNSA. The V and J ends lost 5 bases and 5 bases, in that order; junction bases with no gene match: 10. The CDR3 DNA reads as TGTGCCAGCAGCGCATTCGGACAGGGCGGGGAGACCCAGTACTTC. It encodes CASSAFGQGGETQYF.

This clonotype was observed a few times. The CDR3: CASSLLPGDTLHF. CDR3 DNA: TGTGCCAGCAGTTTATTACCGGGAGACACCCTCCACTTT. This chain connects TRBV27 to TRBJ1-6; D uncertain. CDR1 and CDR2 (germline): MNHEY, SMNVEV (reference sequence). Trimming removed 1 base at V and 14 bases at J, with 12 bases between. The CDR3 covers 13 residues.

This clonotype has ten or more counts. The V call is TRBV6-1, the J call TRBJ2-2, with D uncertain. The CDR3 length is 12 residues. CDR1 and CDR2 from the germline V gene are MNHNS and SASEGT. V dropped 6 bases and J dropped 5 bases, with 7 bases sitting between them. CDR3 sequence reads: CASSWRTGELFF. The DNA for the CDR3 is TGTGCCAGCAGCTGGCGGACCGGGGAGCTGTTTTTT.

This chain connects TRBV24-1 to TRBJ2-3, with D tentatively TRBD2 (5 bases). V was shortened by 6 bases and J by 2 bases, with 11 bases between the two germline ends. CDR3 length: 14 residues. Germline values: CDR1 KGHDR, CDR2 SFDVKD. CDR3: CATSWGEATDTQYF. The CDR3 nucleotides are TGTGCCACCAGTTGGGGAGAGGCCACAGATACGCAGTATTTT.

V and J are TRBV12-3 or TRBV12-4 and TRBJ2-1, with 13 nucleotides matching TRBD2. V lost 4 bases, J lost 8 bases, and 5 bases stayed unmatched. This CDR3 region has 15 residues. CDR3 residues: CASSSRTSGSDEQFF. The DNA for the CDR3 is TGTGCCAGCAGTTCTCGGACTAGCGGGAGTGATGAGCAGTTCTTC.

CDR3 residues: CASSPTLTGALYNEQFF. The CDR3 nucleotides read TGTGCCAGTAGTCCGACCCTGACAGGGGCATTGTACAATGAGCAGTTCTTC. The rearrangement joins TRBV19 to TRBJ2-1; 8 nucleotides match TRBD1. V shed 5 bases, J shed 4 bases, and the junction held 13 bases outside the gene matches. Germline V gives CDR1 LNHDA, CDR2 SQIVND (reference sequence). This CDR3 is built from 17 residues.

This clonotype was counted at least ten times. V and J are TRBV18 and TRBJ1-1; TRBD1 agrees at 9 bases. The CDR3 extends over 15 amino acids. Germline values: CDR1 KGHSH, CDR2 LQKENI. Unmatched junction bases numbered 4, after V lost 3 bases and J lost 2 bases. The CDR3 loop reads CASSPGQGVNTEAFF. CDR3 in DNA: TGTGCCAGCTCACCGGGACAGGGAGTAAACACTGAAGCTTTCTTT.

In this sample, this clonotype turned up a few times. The V gene is TRBV4-1, the J gene TRBJ1-5; TRBD1 aligns across 11 bases. The CDR3 loop spans 15 amino acids. Germline CDR1 and CDR2: MGHRA and YSYEKL. Losses at the gene ends were 4 bases for V and 5 bases for J; bases not matched to a gene: 4. CDR3 in DNA: TGCGCCAGCAGCCGGACAGGGGGCGTGGATCAGCCCCAGCATTTT. It translates to CASSRTGGVDQPQHF.

This clonotype occurred a few times. This chain joins TRBV15 and TRBJ2-3; D is possibly TRBD2 (6 bases). The CDR3 is 15 amino acids. Trimming took 0 bases from V and 1 from J, leaving 8 bases between them. CDR1 and CDR2 from the germline V gene are LNHNV and YYDKDF (reference sequence). This CDR3 is CATSRDGTRTDTQYF. Written as DNA, the CDR3 is TGTGCCACCAGCAGAGACGGGACTCGCACAGATACGCAGTATTTT.

Here the CDR3 reads CASRSRTSGREETQYF. The CDR3 region has the DNA TGTGCCAGCAGATCCCGGACTAGCGGGAGGGAAGAGACCCAGTACTTC. The chain uses TRBV7-9 and TRBJ2-5; 15 bases fit TRBD2. J gave up 3 bases and V 6 bases, and 5 bases lay outside the gene matches. Looked up from germline, CDR1 is SEHNR and CDR2 is FQNEAQ (reference sequence). This CDR3 is built from 16 residues.

This clonotype was detected ten times or more. This sequence joins TRBV2 and TRBJ2-5, with TRBD1 matching over 7 bases. Looked up from germline, CDR1 is SNHLY and CDR2 is FYNNEI. The CDR3 runs 15 residues. V gave up 11 bases and J gave up 2 bases; unmatched junction bases: 14. CDR3 sequence: CAVSRAPGQQETQYF. Here the CDR3 DNA reads TGTGCCGTCTCCCGAGCTCCGGGACAGCAAGAGACCCAGTACTTC.

This clonotype was observed many times. The V call is TRBV14, the J call TRBJ2-1, with 9 bases lining up with TRBD1. Trimming cost V 1 base and J 9 bases; bases outside gene matches: 7. The CDR3 runs to 15 residues. CDR1 SGHDN and CDR2 FVKESK come from the germline V gene. The CDR3 is CASSQGRTGAGEQFF. The CDR3 DNA is TGTGCCAGCAGCCAAGGGAGGACAGGGGCGGGTGAGCAGTTCTTC.

The chain carries TRBV28 and TRBJ1-2, with 7 bases lining up with TRBD1. Losses at the gene ends were 4 bases for V and 7 bases for J; bases not matched to a gene: 12. CDR3 length equals 15 residues. Germline-derived CDR1 and CDR2 are MDHEN and SYDVKM. The CDR3 sequence is CASSSYGRGRGGYTF. DNA for the CDR3: TGTGCCAGCAGTTCTTACGGGAGGGGGCGCGGTGGCTACACCTTC.

This clonotype was seen a handful of times. The chain links TRBV3-1 to TRBJ2-2; TRBD2 might be the D (6 bases). The length of the CDR3 is 16 residues. Trimming stripped 0 bases from V and 6 bases from J, with 14 bases between. Germline V lookup: CDR1 LGHDT, CDR2 YNNKEL (reference sequence). The CDR3: CASSQDWGELPGELFF. The CDR3 coding sequence is TGTGCCAGCAGCCAAGATTGGGGGGAGTTGCCCGGGGAGCTGTTTTTT.

This clonotype was counted a few times. This rearrangement joins TRBV12-5 to TRBJ2-4; a weak D match, TRBD2 (6 bases). The CDR3 length is 14 residues. Trimming shortened V by 3 bases and J by 4 bases, and 10 bases separated the two germline ends. Germline V gene sequence: CDR1 LGHNT, CDR2 FRNRAP. The CDR3 protein is CASGLSGGKNIQYF. CDR3 DNA sequence: TGTGCTAGTGGTTTATCCGGGGGAAAAAACATTCAGTACTTC.

The chain recombines TRBV7-2 with TRBJ2-7, with TRBD1 identical over 12 bases. The germline V gene encodes CDR1 SGHTA and CDR2 FQGNSA. The J segment lost 5 bases and the V segment lost 5 bases, leaving 4 bases of the junction unmatched. CDR3 length: 14 residues. CDR3 amino acids: CASSAGQGADEQYF. DNA for the CDR3: TGTGCCAGCAGCGCGGGACAGGGGGCCGACGAGCAGTACTTC.

Ten or more counts support this clonotype. The rearrangement links TRBV11-3 to TRBJ2-3; D is uncertain. V was pared by 3 bases and J by 0 bases, with 7 bases between. Germline assignment: CDR1 SGHNT and CDR2 YENEEA. The CDR3 length is 14 residues. In DNA form, the CDR3 reads TGTGCCAGCAGCTTCACCTCTAGCACAGATACGCAGTATTTT. Protein: CASSFTSSTDTQYF. The variable domain in full, completed from reference TRBV11-3 and TRBJ2-3, reads EAGVVQSPRYKIIEKKQPVAFWCNPISGHNTLYWYLQNLGQGPELLIRYENEEAVDDSQLPKDRFSAERLKGVDSTLKIQPAELGDSAVYLCASSFTSSTDTQYFGPGTRLTVL.

This clonotype was counted ten times or more. This chain joins TRBV20-1 and TRBJ2-7; D not certain. Germline values: CDR1 DFQATT, CDR2 SNEGSKA (reference sequence). V shed 0 bases and J shed 6 bases, with 18 bases lying between them. The CDR3 loop spans 15 amino acids. CDR3 residues: CSARDLRLGTAEQYF. The DNA for the CDR3 is TGCAGTGCTAGAGATCTCCGCCTAGGTACCGCCGAGCAGTACTTC.

This clonotype was counted a few times. This chain connects TRBV18 to TRBJ1-5; 7 nucleotides align to TRBD1. The CDR3 has 14 residues. The trim removed 1 base at V and 6 bases at J, leaving 3 bases unmatched. CDR1 KGHSH and CDR2 LQKENI come from the germline V gene. CDR3 DNA sequence: TGTGCCAGCTCACCACAGGGGGCAACTCAGCCCCAGCATTTT. It is translated as CASSPQGATQPQHF.

The chain has TRBV6-1 and TRBJ1-5; perhaps TRBD1 as D (5 bases). Trimming pared 7 bases from V and 5 bases from J, leaving 21 bases between. This CDR3 has 16 residues. The germline CDR1 and CDR2 sequences are MNHNS and SASEGT. The CDR3 sequence: CASTRPPGRGYQPQHF. CDR3 DNA: TGTGCCAGCACTCGTCCCCCAGGAAGGGGATATCAGCCCCAGCATTTT.

This clonotype was recorded at least ten times. The genes are TRBV28 and TRBJ2-7; D gene unclear. The V end lost 3 bases, the J end lost 7 bases, and 16 bases lay between the germline ends. This CDR3 is 14 amino acids long. CDR1 and CDR2 (germline): MDHEN, SYDVKM. CDR3 in amino acids: CASSFPTRWGEQYF. The CDR3 DNA sequence: TGTGCCAGCAGTTTTCCGACGCGGTGGGGAGAGCAGTACTTC.

Turning to this clonotype: At one end, the junction sequence differs from germline, possibly due to a read error. The rearrangement uses TRBV4-1 and TRBJ2-7, with TRBD2 matching over 12 bases. The CDR3 length is 15 residues. The germline CDR1 and CDR2 sequences are MGHRA and YSYEKL. CDR3 DNA: TGCGCCACCAGCCCTAGGACTAGCGGGGCCTACGAGCAGTACTTC. Translation: CATSPRTSGAYEQYF.

This clonotype turned up a few times. The chain employs TRBV7-9 and TRBJ1-2; maybe TRBD1 (5 bases). CDR1 is SEHNR, CDR2 FQNEAQ, per germline (reference sequence). CDR3 length: 13 amino acids. The germline V and J ends were trimmed by 5 bases and 8 bases, with 15 bases remaining between them. In DNA, the CDR3 is TGTGCCAGCAGCCTCCCCCGGGGGGAGGGCTACACCTTC. It is translated as CASSLPRGEGYTF.

J is TRBJ2-7 and V is TRBV6-4; unclear D gene. Germline V gives CDR1 MRHNA, CDR2 SNTAGT. There are 13 residues in the CDR3. Trimming stripped 8 bases from V and 2 bases from J, with 13 bases between. The CDR3 sequence is CASLDRGTYEQYF. DNA of the CDR3: TGTGCCAGCTTAGATCGAGGAACCTACGAGCAGTACTTC.

This clonotype was counted ten times or more. The chain uses TRBV5-1 and TRBJ1-1, with a weak D call TRBD1 (6 bases). With 0 bases removed from V and 3 bases from J, the gap between germline ends came to 12 bases. This CDR3 region has 15 residues. Per the germline V gene, CDR1 is SGHRS and CDR2 is YFSETQ. For the CDR3, the DNA is TGCGCCAGCAGCTTGGCCTGGTCAGGGGACACTGAAGCTTTCTTT. Translated: CASSLAWSGDTEAFF.